Following are 27 T cell receptor beta chains from one sample sequenced in a study of human T cells and chemical hapten exposure. Using its own MiXCR run on the RACE reads, TCRdb lists one record per CDR3 protein. The sample has under 300,000 distinct CDR3 sequences, about 8.6% seen once; the top ten hold 2% to 3%. The sample's time point: pre-sensitization, week 0. Treatment: therapeutic diphenylcyclopropenone sensitization with weekly scalp DPC. The source was whole blood, collected in connection with sensitization to the hapten diphenylcyclopropenone (DPC). Receptors originate from a woman aged 35 to 49 with alopecia areata. Some clones in this sample may be carry-over from other donors' samples.

This clonotype was detected many times. The chain combines TRBV20-1 with TRBJ2-1, with 8 bases fitting TRBD2. There are 16 residues in the CDR3. Germline V CDR1 and CDR2: DFQATT, SNEGSKA (reference sequence). V gave up 1 base and J gave up 8 bases; unmatched junction bases: 13. In nucleotides, the CDR3 is TGCAGTGCTAGAGCCCCCTCAAGCGGGAGTTTCTATGAGCAGTTCTTC. Residues: CSARAPSSGSFYEQFF.

A remark on this clonotype: One base away lies a much larger clone, so this may be a sequencing read error. V usage is TRBV28 and J usage is TRBJ1-2, with 9 nucleotides matching TRBD1. V dropped 7 bases and J dropped 2; count of bases not matched to a gene: 5. The CDR3 is made up of 14 amino acids. Germline CDR1 is MDHEN and CDR2 is SYDVKM. CDR3 bases: TGTGCCAGCAATCCAGACAGGGGGAACTATGGCTACACCTTC. This translates into CASNPDRGNYGYTF.

This clonotype was detected a few times. The chain is built from TRBV28 and TRBJ1-2; the D gene is possibly TRBD1 (6 bases). The CDR3 length is 14 residues. V was pared by 6 bases and J by 8 bases, with 19 bases between. The V gene's germline CDR1 is MDHEN and CDR2 SYDVKM. The CDR3 nucleotides read TGTGCCAGCAGCCCTGGAGGACAGTCGGACGGCTACACCTTC. Encoded protein: CASSPGGQSDGYTF.

CDR3 nucleotides: TGCAGTACTTACAAAAACATTCAGTACTTC. Its translation is CSTYKNIQYF. The V and J genes are TRBV20-1 and TRBJ2-4; no definite D call. CDR1 is DFQATT, CDR2 SNEGSKA, per germline (reference sequence). This CDR3 comprises 10 residues. V dropped 8 bases and J dropped 3 bases, with 5 bases sitting between them.

This clonotype was seen a few times. This rearrangement joins TRBV7-2 to TRBJ2-1, with 16 bases that match TRBD2. CDR3 size: 15 residues. The germline gives CDR1 SGHTA, CDR2 FQGNSA. V gave up 1 base and J gave up 11 bases; unmatched junction bases: 2. For the CDR3, the DNA is TGTGCCAGCAGCTTAGGGGGACTAGCGGGAGGGAAGCAGTTCTTC. It encodes CASSLGGLAGGKQFF.

This clonotype was detected ten times or more. The V and J genes are TRBV28 and TRBJ2-7; 11 positions match TRBD2. Trimming took 5 bases from V and 3 from J; bases not matched to a gene: 6. There are 15 residues in the CDR3. Germline loops: CDR1 MDHEN, CDR2 SYDVKM. The CDR3 DNA follows: TGTGCCAGCAGTCCGACTAGCGGGGCTCTCTACGAGCAGTACTTC. This sequence encodes CASSPTSGALYEQYF.

This clonotype has a handful of counts. The chain joins TRBV5-6 to TRBJ1-2, with D maybe TRBD1 (5 bases). V lost 0 bases, J lost 1 base, and 13 bases lay in between. Germline V gene sequence: CDR1 SGHDT, CDR2 YYEEEE. The CDR3 totals 16 residues. The CDR3 DNA follows: TGTGCCAGCAGCTTGGGGGCCGGGGACTATAACTATGGCTACACCTTC. Protein product: CASSLGAGDYNYGYTF.

This clonotype was detected a few times. The gene calls are TRBV5-5 and TRBJ2-1; TRBD2 matches at 14 bases. The CDR3 length is 18 residues. The V gene end was trimmed by 0 bases and the J gene end by 4 bases; junction bases not matched to a gene: 6. Germline V gene sequence: CDR1 SGHKS, CDR2 YYEKEE (reference sequence). In DNA form, the CDR3 reads TGTGCCAGCAGCTTGGGACTAGCGGGAGGGCTAAATTACAATGAGCAGTTCTTC. This codes for CASSLGLAGGLNYNEQFF.

The chain combines TRBV10-3 with TRBJ2-7; 9 bases are shared with TRBD1. This CDR3 is 15 amino acids long. V was clipped by 2 bases and J by 5 bases; unmatched bases: 7. CDR1 and CDR2 (germline): ENHRY, SYGVKD. The CDR3 region is CAISERGQGIDEQYF. CDR3 sequence (DNA): TGTGCCATCAGTGAGCGGGGACAGGGTATCGACGAGCAGTACTTC.

The chain has TRBV30 and TRBJ1-1, with 8 bases lining up with TRBD1. The CDR3 runs 16 residues. Germline CDR1 GTSNPN, CDR2 SVGIG (reference sequence). The J segment lost 1 base and the V segment lost 4 bases, leaving 11 bases of the junction unmatched. CDR3 loop: CAWKGAGTGPNTEAFF. The CDR3, as DNA: TGTGCCTGGAAAGGGGCGGGGACAGGCCCGAACACTGAAGCTTTCTTT.

This rearrangement joins TRBV4-1 to TRBJ1-1; TRBD1 aligns across 9 bases. V gave up 4 bases and J gave up 4 bases; unmatched junction bases: 10. Per germline, CDR1 MGHRA and CDR2 YSYEKL. This CDR3 has 16 amino acids. CDR3 sequence: CASSLEGGTGRTEAFF. The CDR3 nucleotides are TGCGCCAGCAGCCTCGAAGGCGGGACAGGGCGCACTGAAGCTTTCTTT.

This rearrangement joins TRBV27 to TRBJ2-1; TRBD2 agrees at 9 bases. The CDR3 runs to 18 residues. CDR1 and CDR2 from the germline V gene are MNHEY and SMNVEV (reference sequence). After removal of 1 base from V and 1 base from J, the junction contained 8 bases not matched to a gene. CDR3 coding DNA: TGTGCCAGCAGTTTATTAGGCGGGAGGGTACTATCCTACAATGAGCAGTTCTTC. Amino acid sequence: CASSLLGGRVLSYNEQFF.

This chain joins TRBV9 and TRBJ2-4, with TRBD1 matching over 7 bases. The length of the CDR3 is 15 residues. Losses at the gene ends were 0 bases for V and 6 bases for J; bases not matched to a gene: 6. CDR1 SGDLS and CDR2 YYNGEE come from the germline V gene. The chain's CDR3 is CASSVAGQEANIQYF. CDR3 DNA sequence: TGTGCCAGCAGCGTAGCCGGACAGGAAGCAAACATTCAGTACTTC.

This clonotype was recorded a few times. The chain links TRBV28 to TRBJ1-6; D unresolved. The CDR3 has 14 amino acids. Germline V gene data show CDR1 as MDHEN and CDR2 as SYDVKM. Trimming took 3 bases from V and 6 from J, leaving 9 bases between them. This CDR3 reads CASSFRALNSPLHF. In nucleotides, the CDR3 is TGTGCCAGCAGTTTTCGGGCGCTTAATTCACCCCTCCACTTT.

This clonotype was observed a handful of times. The rearrangement uses TRBV28 and TRBJ2-7; TRBD2 matches 7 bases. The CDR3 consists of 13 residues. Germline CDR1 reads MDHEN; CDR2 reads SYDVKM. J gave up 3 bases and V 4 bases, and 3 bases lay outside the gene matches. This CDR3 reads CASSSGLGYEQYF. Written as DNA, the CDR3 is TGTGCCAGCAGTTCAGGACTAGGCTACGAGCAGTACTTC.

As regards this clonotype: This may be a read error: a much more frequent sequence differs by one nucleotide. The rearrangement uses TRBV5-8 and TRBJ1-6; maybe TRBD1 (5 bases). Germline CDR1 SGHTS, CDR2 YDEGEE. The CDR3 is made up of 12 amino acids. The CDR3 sequence: CASSPGPGPLRF. As DNA, the CDR3 is TGTGCCAGCAGCCCGGGACCTGGGCCCCTCCGCTTT.

There are a few counts of this clonotype. The chain joins TRBV6-2 or TRBV6-3 to TRBJ2-5; TRBD2 matches 8 bases. The CDR3 consists of 13 residues. CDR1 MNHEY and CDR2 SVGEGT come from the germline V gene. With V trimmed by 4 bases and J by 7 bases, 5 bases remained unmatched. CDR3 amino acids: CASSSSGRGTQYF. The CDR3 region has the DNA TGTGCCAGCAGTTCAAGCGGGAGAGGGACCCAGTACTTC.

This clonotype was detected only a few times. The chain employs TRBV30 and TRBJ2-2; D is perhaps TRBD1 (5 bases). V lost 3 bases and J lost 0, with 11 bases in between. The CDR3 has 15 amino acids. Germline assignment: CDR1 GTSNPN and CDR2 SVGIG (reference sequence). In DNA, the CDR3 is TGTGCCTGGAGGAAATTGACAGCGAACACCGGGGAGCTGTTTTTT. Translation: CAWRKLTANTGELFF.

The genes are TRBV28 and TRBJ1-1, with D tentatively TRBD1 (5 bases). Germline lookup yields CDR1 MDHEN and CDR2 SYDVKM. This CDR3 spans 13 amino acids. Trimming removed 8 bases from V and 5 bases from J, with 15 bases in between. This chain's CDR3 is CASQKDRRTEAFF. The DNA for the CDR3 is TGTGCCAGCCAAAAAGACAGACGGACTGAAGCTTTCTTT.

This clonotype was counted a few times. The chain combines TRBV4-2 with TRBJ2-5; 8 bases line up with TRBD2. V trimming: 0 bases; J trimming: 1 base; junction bases outside the gene matches: 7. From germline, CDR1 is LGHNA and CDR2 YNFKEQ. This CDR3 has 17 amino acids. The CDR3 here is CASSQDFGSGIQETQYF. CDR3 DNA: TGTGCCAGCAGCCAAGATTTTGGTAGCGGGATCCAAGAGACCCAGTACTTC.

The J gene is TRBJ2-1, the V gene TRBV11-3; the D is unclear. Germline assignment: CDR1 SGHNT and CDR2 YENEEA. The CDR3 is 14 amino acids. V was pared by 3 bases and J by 3 bases, with 9 bases between. The CDR3 here is CASSLREDYNEQFF. Written as DNA, the CDR3 is TGTGCCAGCAGCTTGCGAGAGGACTACAATGAGCAGTTCTTC.

In DNA, the CDR3 is TGTGCCAGCAGCTTAGGCCTGGGACTAGCCCCCGGTACGCAGTATTTT. Its protein product is CASSLGLGLAPGTQYF. This chain joins TRBV7-2 and TRBJ2-3, with TRBD2 identical over 9 bases. CDR3 length: 16 amino acids. V shed 1 base and J 8 bases; nucleotides not matched to a gene: 10. CDR1 is SGHTA, CDR2 FQGNSA, per germline.

This clonotype was seen more than once but under ten times. The chain links TRBV6-2 or TRBV6-3 to TRBJ2-3; 10 nucleotides line up with TRBD1. The CDR3 runs 16 residues. The V segment lost 4 bases and the J segment 4 bases; nucleotides outside the gene matches: 8. Germline V gene sequence: CDR1 MNHEY, CDR2 SVGEGT. Written as DNA, the CDR3 is TGTGCCAGCAGTTCATTACCGGGACAGGGGCCAGATACGCAGTATTTT. Protein: CASSSLPGQGPDTQYF.

This clonotype was observed a few times. The rearrangement links TRBV11-2 to TRBJ1-1; 7 bases line up with TRBD1. V dropped 4 bases and J dropped 0; count of bases not matched to a gene: 11. This CDR3 region has 17 residues. CDR1 SGHAT and CDR2 FQNNGV come from the germline V gene. DNA for the CDR3: TGTGCCAGCAGCTCCCCGTGGGGACAGTCGATGAACACTGAAGCTTTCTTT. It is translated as CASSSPWGQSMNTEAFF.

This clonotype has only a few counts. This chain connects TRBV10-3 to TRBJ1-1, with D perhaps matching TRBD1 (5 bases). Trimming took off 6 bases at V and 2 bases at J, with 10 bases between the two ends. The CDR3 contains 13 residues. Germline values: CDR1 ENHRY, CDR2 SYGVKD. CDR3: CAISTGDNTEAFF. The CDR3 nucleotides read TGTGCCATCAGCACAGGAGATAACACTGAAGCTTTCTTT.

This clonotype was counted many times. V is TRBV29-1 and J is TRBJ2-7; 12 bases match TRBD1. CDR3 size: 14 residues. Trimming took 7 bases from V and 0 from J; bases not matched to a gene: 4. Germline-derived CDR1 and CDR2 are SQVTM and ANQGSEA. DNA for the CDR3: TGCAGCGGTGGGACAGGGGGCGGCTCCTACGAGCAGTACTTC. It specifies CSGGTGGGSYEQYF.

Points on this clonotype: A much more abundant neighbour one base away suggests this may be a read error. This chain links TRBV20-1 with TRBJ2-1; the match to TRBD2 covers 7 bases. In germline, CDR1 is DFQATT, CDR2 SNEGSKA (reference sequence). The CDR3 runs to 17 residues. In DNA, the CDR3 is TGCAGTGCTAGGCCTGGTGGGCGGGAGTCTTACTACATTGAGCAGTTCTTC. Translation: CSARPGGRESYYIEQFF.